These 30 T cell receptor beta chains share one sample of origin, sequenced in a study of PD-1 blockade in classical Hodgkin lymphoma (TCRdb year 2020). According to the study, the label for this sample's time point signals: cycle 2 day 1 (C2D1) of nivolumab. Every trial patient had relapsed after autologous stem cell transplantation, and cohorts A, B and C differed in prior brentuximab vedotin exposure. To prepare the library, the immunoSEQ multiplex PCR assay was applied. This is the immuneACCESS table as TCRdb keeps it, with only in-frame sequences that have V and J called. A part of the clones is gone; compared with another copy, unresolved V genes explain less than half, and the rest is unexplained. Recorded for this sample are about 36,000 clones; 69% of them occurred a single time. The ten largest account for roughly 14% of the sample. The sequences come from peripheral blood mononuclear cells (PBMCs), collected before the second cycle of nivolumab. Receptors were obtained from a human donor with classical Hodgkin lymphoma.

The chain employs TRBV6-5 and TRBJ1-5, with a possible D match to TRBD1 (6 bases). The V end lost 5 bases, the J end lost 1 base, and 12 bases lay between the germline ends. This CDR3 comprises 15 residues. CDR1 is MNHEY, CDR2 SVGAGI, per germline. The CDR3 bases are TGTGCCAGCAGTCTCCAGGGACACAGCAATCAGCCCCAGCATTTT. It encodes CASSLQGHSNQPQHF.

This chain links TRBV7-2 with TRBJ1-2, with D possibly being TRBD1 (6 bases). Germline CDR1 and CDR2: SGHTA and FQGNSA. V lost 5 bases and J lost 2, with 12 bases in between. The CDR3 extends over 14 amino acids. DNA for the CDR3: TGTGCCAGCAGCCCGAGTACAGGGAACTATGGCTACACCTTC. Translating gives CASSPSTGNYGYTF.

This clone was found a few times. In DNA, the CDR3 is TGCGCCAGCAGCCACCGAACTGACACGATGGGTTCCCAGTACTTC. It specifies CASSHRTDTMGSQYF. The chain links TRBV4-1 to TRBJ2-5; D not certain. The CDR3 consists of 15 residues. Deletions cut 3 bases from V and 9 bases from J, with 20 bases between. The germline CDR1 and CDR2 sequences are MGHRA and YSYEKL.

The V call is TRBV18, the J call TRBJ1-3; D is unclear. CDR1 is KGHSH, CDR2 LQKENI, per germline. The V end was cut by 5 bases, the J end by 0 bases, with 8 bases between. This CDR3 has 14 residues. The CDR3: CASSRSGSGNTIYF. In nucleotides, the CDR3 is TGTGCCAGCTCAAGGTCAGGCTCTGGAAACACCATATATTTT.

Relative to its sample, this clone is medium-sized. The chain joins TRBV5-1 to TRBJ2-5; perhaps TRBD1 as D (6 bases). The CDR3 sequence is 15 residues long. Between the trimmed V and J ends, which lost 2 bases and 8 bases, there was a span of 19 bases. Germline V gene data show CDR1 as SGHRS and CDR2 as YFSETQ. The CDR3 here is CASSLGRQAHGTQYF. The CDR3 DNA follows: TGCGCCAGCAGCTTAGGACGACAGGCTCACGGAACCCAGTACTTC.

The CDR3 loop reads CASSLEQDRGRNGYTF. Here the CDR3 DNA reads TGCGCCAGCAGCTTGGAACAGGACAGGGGTAGAAATGGCTACACCTTC. The rearrangement joins TRBV5-1 to TRBJ1-2, with 9 positions matching TRBD1. Germline trimming cut 0 bases from V and 6 bases from J; bases unmatched to any gene: 9. This CDR3 contains 16 residues. Germline assignment: CDR1 SGHRS and CDR2 YFSETQ.

In this sample, this clone turned up once. V gene TRBV28 combines with J gene TRBJ2-7; 16 nucleotides line up with TRBD2. CDR3 size: 15 residues. From germline, CDR1 is MDHEN and CDR2 SYDVKM. V shed 8 bases, J shed 2 bases, and the junction held 3 bases outside the gene matches. The CDR3 is CASGGLAGGPYEQYF. In DNA form, the CDR3 reads TGTGCCAGCGGGGGACTAGCGGGAGGGCCCTACGAGCAGTACTTC.

This chain uses TRBV7-3 with TRBJ1-3, with a possible D match to TRBD1 (6 bases). Germline-derived CDR1 and CDR2 are SGHTA and FQGTGA. This CDR3 region has 13 residues. With 5 bases removed from V and 3 bases from J, the gap between germline ends came to 8 bases. Here the CDR3 DNA reads TGTGCCAGCAGCACAGGGTTTGGAAACACCATATATTTT. This codes for CASSTGFGNTIYF.

This clone occurred once. V usage is TRBV27 and J usage is TRBJ1-6; 8 nucleotides line up with TRBD1. V lost 3 bases and J lost 5; bases outside the gene matches: 0. CDR1 is MNHEY and CDR2 is SMNVEV in the germline V gene (reference sequence). CDR3 size: 14 residues. CDR3 DNA sequence: TGTGCCAGCAGTTTGGACAGGGATAATTCACCCCTCCACTTT. It specifies CASSLDRDNSPLHF.

The chain carries TRBV28 and TRBJ1-1; 7 bases agree with TRBD1. The V segment lost 5 bases and the J segment 5 bases; nucleotides outside the gene matches: 8. From germline, CDR1 is MDHEN and CDR2 SYDVKM. This CDR3 is built from 14 residues. CDR3: CASSTGTVVTEAFF. CDR3 coding DNA: TGTGCCAGCAGTACCGGGACAGTGGTAACTGAAGCTTTCTTT.

The rearrangement links TRBV5-1 to TRBJ2-1; tentative D call: TRBD1 (6 bases). The germline V and J ends were trimmed by 0 bases and 8 bases, with 12 bases remaining between them. The CDR3 length is 14 residues. The V gene's germline CDR1 is SGHRS and CDR2 YFSETQ. In nucleotides, the CDR3 is TGCGCCAGCAGCTTGGGCAGGGGCAGAGATGAGCAGTTCTTC. Translating gives CASSLGRGRDEQFF. The full variable domain, rest sourced from reference TRBV5-1 and TRBJ2-1, is KAGVTQTPRYLIKTRGQQVTLSCSPISGHRSVSWYQQTPGQGLQFLFEYFSETQRNKGNFPGRFSGRQFSNSRSEMNVSTLELGDSALYLCASSLGRGRDEQFFGPGTRLTVL.

As concerns this clone: Germline and junction disagree at one end, which may indicate a read error. This rearrangement joins TRBV6-5 to TRBJ2-3, with D maybe TRBD2 (5 bases). This CDR3 is built from 14 residues. The germline CDR1 and CDR2 sequences are MNHEY and SVGAGI. The CDR3 loop is CASSYPSSKDTQYF. The CDR3 DNA is TGTGCCAGCAGTTACCCCTCTAGCAAAGATACGCAGTATTTT.

This rearrangement joins TRBV7-2 to TRBJ2-1; D unresolved. The CDR3 length is 13 residues. The ends were cut back, 1 base at V and 5 bases at J, with 6 bases in the middle. Germline V CDR1 and CDR2: SGHTA, FQGNSA. CDR3 sequence (DNA): TGTGCCAGCAGCTTAGATCAGAACAATGAGCAGTTCTTC. Amino acids: CASSLDQNNEQFF.

This chain connects TRBV4-1 to TRBJ1-2; perhaps TRBD1 as D (6 bases). This CDR3 region has 16 residues. From germline, CDR1 is MGHRA and CDR2 YSYEKL. The ends were cut back, 1 base at V and 5 bases at J, with 17 bases in the middle. The CDR3 region is CASSQVGAGDRYGYTF. DNA of the CDR3: TGCGCCAGCAGCCAAGTGGGGGCAGGGGATAGATATGGCTACACCTTC.

The CDR3 reads CASSLVGGVADTQYF. In DNA form, the CDR3 reads TGTGCCAGCAGCTTAGTGGGGGGGGTAGCAGATACGCAGTATTTT. This rearrangement joins TRBV7-2 to TRBJ2-3; TRBD2 aligns across 7 bases. Germline V gene lookup returns CDR1 SGHTA and CDR2 FQGNSA. There are 15 residues in the CDR3. V dropped 1 base and J dropped 4; count of bases not matched to a gene: 5.

This clone was detected a few times. The chain employs TRBV5-5 and TRBJ2-3; TRBD1 might be the D (5 bases). The CDR3 length is 15 residues. Trimming removed 2 bases from V and 4 bases from J, with 14 bases in between. Germline CDR1 and CDR2: SGHKS and YYEKEE (reference sequence). The CDR3 loop is CASSLWTKRPDTQYF. Written as DNA, the CDR3 is TGTGCCAGCAGCTTATGGACAAAGAGGCCAGATACGCAGTATTTT.

The CDR3 sequence is CASSSGLYYNEQFF. The CDR3 region has the DNA TGCGCCAGCAGCTCGGGGCTTTACTACAATGAGCAGTTCTTC. The rearrangement links TRBV5-1 to TRBJ2-1; possibly TRBD1 or TRBD2 for D (5 bases each). V was trimmed by 3 bases and J by 3 bases, leaving 10 bases between them. The length of the CDR3 is 14 residues. Germline-derived CDR1 and CDR2 are SGHRS and YFSETQ.

The V and J genes are TRBV5-1 and TRBJ1-6; D remains ambiguous. V lost 5 bases, J lost 7 bases, and 16 bases lay in between. Germline assignment: CDR1 SGHRS and CDR2 YFSETQ. The CDR3 is 15 residues long. The CDR3 sequence is CASSSAELFNSPLHF. The CDR3 coding sequence is TGCGCCAGCAGTTCAGCCGAGCTATTCAATTCACCCCTCCACTTT.

This clone showed up just once. This chain joins TRBV27 and TRBJ2-7, with TRBD1 as a possible D gene (5 bases). The CDR3 spans 14 residues. V lost 2 bases and J lost 5, with 13 bases in between. Per germline, CDR1 MNHEY and CDR2 SMNVEV (reference sequence). CDR3 DNA: TGTGCCAGCAGTTTAAGGCCAGGGATCCACGAGCAGTACTTC. Protein product: CASSLRPGIHEQYF.

The rearrangement uses TRBV6-5 and TRBJ1-6, with 7 bases lining up with TRBD1. This CDR3 has 15 residues. Germline V CDR1 and CDR2: MNHEY, SVGAGI. V dropped 8 bases and J dropped 8; count of bases not matched to a gene: 12. CDR3 bases: TGTGCCAGCCAACCCGCGACAGGGTTCGATTCACCCCTCCACTTT. Translated, it gives CASQPATGFDSPLHF.

The V and J genes are TRBV7-3 and TRBJ2-1; 11 bases are a match to TRBD2. V dropped 3 bases and J dropped 7; count of bases not matched to a gene: 5. The germline CDR1 and CDR2 sequences are SGHTA and FQGTGA. This CDR3 has 15 amino acids. The CDR3 nucleotides are TGTGCCAGCAGCTTGGGACTAGCGGTAGGGAATGAGCAGTTCTTC. Encoded protein: CASSLGLAVGNEQFF.

The V and J genes are TRBV7-9 and TRBJ1-3, with D uncertain. Trimming left V 6 bases short and J 6 bases short, with 12 bases between. Germline CDR1 is SEHNR and CDR2 is FQNEAQ (reference sequence). This CDR3 has 13 residues. DNA for the CDR3: TGTGCCAGCAGTACCACCGCATTAAACACCATATATTTT. Residues: CASSTTALNTIYF.

This clone came up a few times. This chain joins TRBV2 and TRBJ2-5; 8 nucleotides line up with TRBD1. CDR1 is SNHLY and CDR2 is FYNNEI in the germline V gene. The CDR3 is 15 amino acids. The ends lost 6 bases at V and 5 bases at J; junction bases unmatched: 11. CDR3 DNA: TGTGCCAGCAGATTTCAGGGGGCGGTGGCCGAGACCCAGTACTTC. This encodes CASRFQGAVAETQYF. The variable domain in full, completed from reference TRBV2 and TRBJ2-5, reads EPEVTQTPSHQVTQMGQEVILRCVPISNHLYFYWYRQILGQKVEFLVSFYNNEISEKSEIFDDQFSVERPDGSNFTLKIRSTKLEDSAMYFCASRFQGAVAETQYFGPGTRLLVL.

This clone ranks as medium-sized. This chain connects TRBV27 to TRBJ1-4, with D maybe TRBD1 (5 bases). Trimming pared 1 base from V and 8 bases from J, leaving 17 bases between. The CDR3 loop spans 16 amino acids. In germline, CDR1 is MNHEY, CDR2 SMNVEV (reference sequence). The CDR3 is CASSLFGYQGSEKLFF. The DNA for the CDR3 is TGTGCCAGCAGTTTATTCGGCTACCAGGGCTCGGAAAAACTGTTTTTT.

A single count supports this clone. This chain uses TRBV27 with TRBJ2-2, with 9 bases lining up with TRBD2. Germline assignment: CDR1 MNHEY and CDR2 SMNVEV (reference sequence). This CDR3 contains 16 residues. With 5 bases clipped from V and 0 bases from J, the junction kept 4 bases outside the gene matches. CDR3 sequence reads: CASSRLAAANTGELFF. CDR3 DNA sequence: TGTGCCAGCAGTCGACTAGCGGCCGCGAACACCGGGGAGCTGTTTTTT.

The chain links TRBV7-9 to TRBJ1-2; D is possibly TRBD1 (6 bases). Germline loops: CDR1 SEHNR, CDR2 FQNEAQ (reference sequence). The V end lost 1 base, the J end lost 5 bases, and 11 bases lay between the germline ends. This CDR3 comprises 14 residues. The CDR3 coding sequence is TGTGCCAGCAGCTTAGGACAGGCGCTATATGGCTACACCTTC. It specifies CASSLGQALYGYTF.

The V and J genes are TRBV18 and TRBJ1-6; maybe TRBD1 (5 bases). CDR1 KGHSH and CDR2 LQKENI come from the germline V gene. The CDR3 has 14 amino acids. Trimming shortened V by 8 bases and J by 9 bases, and 17 bases separated the two germline ends. The CDR3 region has the DNA TGTGCCAGCCGCGCCCGGGACGATGCTTCACCCCTCCACTTT. Residues: CASRARDDASPLHF.

J is TRBJ1-5 and V is TRBV18; 9 nucleotides align to TRBD1. Germline CDR1 and CDR2: KGHSH and LQKENI. Germline trimming cut 4 bases from V and 6 bases from J; bases unmatched to any gene: 13. The CDR3 covers 17 residues. CDR3 in DNA: TGTGCCAGCTCACAATCTAGGACAGGGGATTTTGGTCAGCCCCAGCATTTT. Translating gives CASSQSRTGDFGQPQHF.

The chain has TRBV7-2 and TRBJ1-5; tentatively, D is TRBD1 (6 bases). Trimming left V 8 bases short and J 2 bases short, with 13 bases between. This CDR3 spans 14 amino acids. Germline values: CDR1 SGHTA, CDR2 FQGNSA. The CDR3 sequence is CASGLQGGNQPQHF. CDR3 DNA: TGTGCCAGCGGGTTACAGGGAGGCAATCAGCCCCAGCATTTT.

Concerning this clone: Being one base from a much bigger clone, this may be a read error. The V gene is TRBV9, the J gene TRBJ2-5; D possibly uses TRBD1 or TRBD2 (5 bases each). CDR1 is SGDLS and CDR2 is YYNGEE in the germline V gene. The CDR3 is 13 residues long. The CDR3 is CVSSEGPPWNQYF. Here the CDR3 DNA reads TGTGTCAGCAGCGAGGGACCCCCCTGGAACCAGTACTTC.